This T cell receptor beta chain was identified in a study of cytomegalovirus exposure and HLA in healthy donors. Primers for the PCR totalled 60 Vbeta and 13 Jbeta. The method was immunoSEQ multiplex PCR; TCRdb's version includes in-frame clones alone and lacks a portion of them. This sample carries more than 95,000 clones, around 64% of them seen once, and the ten largest clones take more than 2.5%. The trim removed 3 bases at V and 10 bases at J, leaving 11 bases unmatched. Germline-derived CDR1 and CDR2 are MGHRA and YSYEKL. CDR3 length: 14 amino acids. The chain combines TRBV4-1 with TRBJ1-1; 7 bases line up with TRBD1. Sequenced: PBMCs. The receptor comes from a man aged 55 to 70 in good health and CMV-seronegative. CDR3 residues: CASSQGDRERRAFF. DNA for the CDR3: TGCGCCAGCAGCCAGGGAGACAGGGAACGGCGAGCTTTCTTT.